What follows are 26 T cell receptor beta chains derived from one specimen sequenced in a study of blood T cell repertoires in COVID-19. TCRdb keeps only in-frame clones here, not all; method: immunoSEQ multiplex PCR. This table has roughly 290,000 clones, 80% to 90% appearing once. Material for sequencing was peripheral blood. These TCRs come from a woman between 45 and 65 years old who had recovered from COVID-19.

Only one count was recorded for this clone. CDR3 sequence: CASSPRTATGLRNTEAFF. The CDR3 coding sequence is TGTGCCAGCTCACCAAGGACCGCGACAGGGTTGCGGAACACTGAAGCTTTCTTT. The chain combines TRBV18 with TRBJ1-1, with TRBD1 matching over 7 bases. The J segment lost 1 base and the V segment lost 2 bases, leaving 13 bases of the junction unmatched. This CDR3 is built from 18 residues. Germline V gives CDR1 KGHSH, CDR2 LQKENI.

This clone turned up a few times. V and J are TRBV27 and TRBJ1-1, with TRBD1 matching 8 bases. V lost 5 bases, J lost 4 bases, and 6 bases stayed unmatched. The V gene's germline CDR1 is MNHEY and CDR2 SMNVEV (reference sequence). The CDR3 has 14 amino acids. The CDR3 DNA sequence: TGTGCCAGCAGTCTCAGGGGGCAGGGCACTGAAGCTTTCTTT. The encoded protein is CASSLRGQGTEAFF.

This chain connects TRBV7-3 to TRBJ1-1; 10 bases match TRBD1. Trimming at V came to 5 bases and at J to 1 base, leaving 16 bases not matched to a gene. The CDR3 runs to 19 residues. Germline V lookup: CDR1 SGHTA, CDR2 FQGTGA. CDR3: CASSRGGSWTGGTNTEAFF. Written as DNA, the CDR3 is TGTGCCAGCAGCCGAGGGGGCAGTTGGACAGGGGGAACGAACACTGAAGCTTTCTTT.

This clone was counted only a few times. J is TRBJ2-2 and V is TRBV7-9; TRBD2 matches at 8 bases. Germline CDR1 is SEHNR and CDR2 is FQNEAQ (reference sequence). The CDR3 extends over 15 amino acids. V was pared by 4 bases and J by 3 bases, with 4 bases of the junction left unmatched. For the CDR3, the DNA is TGTGCCAGCAGCTCGATAGCGGGATACACCGGGGAGCTGTTTTTT. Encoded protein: CASSSIAGYTGELFF.

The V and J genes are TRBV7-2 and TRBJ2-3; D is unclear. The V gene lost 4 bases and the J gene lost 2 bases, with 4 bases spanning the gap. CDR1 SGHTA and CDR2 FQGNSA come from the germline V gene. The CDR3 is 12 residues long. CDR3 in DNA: TGTGCCAGCAGCTCCTACACAGATACGCAGTATTTT. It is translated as CASSSYTDTQYF.

Here the CDR3 DNA reads TGTGCCAGCAGTATGACAGTCTCCTATAATTCACCCCTCCACTTT. Its protein product is CASSMTVSYNSPLHF. The V gene is TRBV28, the J gene TRBJ1-6, with TRBD1 as a possible D gene (5 bases). CDR3 length equals 15 residues. Germline V gene sequence: CDR1 MDHEN, CDR2 SYDVKM. V was pared by 5 bases and J by 0 bases, with 8 bases between.

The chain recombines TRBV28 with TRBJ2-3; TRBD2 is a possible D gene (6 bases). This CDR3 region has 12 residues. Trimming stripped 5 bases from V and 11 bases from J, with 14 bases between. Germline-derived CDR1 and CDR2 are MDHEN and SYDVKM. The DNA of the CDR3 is TGTGCCAGCAGTCCTCGTCCCGGGGGGCAGTATTTT. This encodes CASSPRPGGQYF.

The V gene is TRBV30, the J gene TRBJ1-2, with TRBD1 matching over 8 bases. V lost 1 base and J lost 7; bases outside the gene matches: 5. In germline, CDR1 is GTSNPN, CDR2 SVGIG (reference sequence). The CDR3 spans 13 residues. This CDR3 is CAWSATGASGYTF. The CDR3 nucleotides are TGTGCCTGGAGTGCGACAGGGGCTAGTGGCTACACCTTC.

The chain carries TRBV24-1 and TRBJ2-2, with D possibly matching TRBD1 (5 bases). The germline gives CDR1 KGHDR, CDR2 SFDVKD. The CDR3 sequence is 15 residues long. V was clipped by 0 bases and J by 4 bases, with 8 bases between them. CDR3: CATSDLRTPTGELFF. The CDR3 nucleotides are TGTGCCACCAGTGATTTGCGGACACCCACCGGGGAGCTGTTTTTT.

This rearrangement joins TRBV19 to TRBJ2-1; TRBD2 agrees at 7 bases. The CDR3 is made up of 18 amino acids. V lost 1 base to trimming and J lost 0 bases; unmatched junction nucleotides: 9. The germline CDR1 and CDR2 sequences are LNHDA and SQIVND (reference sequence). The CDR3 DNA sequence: TGTGCCAGTAGTATAGTTTCCGGGAGGCCAGGCTCCTACAATGAGCAGTTCTTC. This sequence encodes CASSIVSGRPGSYNEQFF.

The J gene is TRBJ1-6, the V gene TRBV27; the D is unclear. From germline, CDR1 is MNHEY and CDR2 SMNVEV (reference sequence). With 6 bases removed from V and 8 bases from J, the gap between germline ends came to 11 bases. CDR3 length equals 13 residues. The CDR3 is CASRRRIDSPLHF. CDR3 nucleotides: TGTGCCAGCAGACGGAGAATTGATTCACCCCTCCACTTT.

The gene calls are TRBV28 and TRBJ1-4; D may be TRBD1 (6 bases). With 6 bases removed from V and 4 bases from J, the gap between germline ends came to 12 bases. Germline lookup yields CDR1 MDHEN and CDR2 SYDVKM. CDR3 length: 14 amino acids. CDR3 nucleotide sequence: TGTGCCAGCAGGGCACAGGGAGATAATGAAAAACTGTTTTTT. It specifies CASRAQGDNEKLFF.

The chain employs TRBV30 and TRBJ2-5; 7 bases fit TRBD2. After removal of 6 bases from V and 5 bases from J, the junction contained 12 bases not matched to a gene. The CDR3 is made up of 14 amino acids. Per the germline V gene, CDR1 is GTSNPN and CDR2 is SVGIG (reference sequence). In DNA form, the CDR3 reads TGTGCCTGCAGCGGGACTACCGGTCTGGAGACCCAGTACTTC. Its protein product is CACSGTTGLETQYF.

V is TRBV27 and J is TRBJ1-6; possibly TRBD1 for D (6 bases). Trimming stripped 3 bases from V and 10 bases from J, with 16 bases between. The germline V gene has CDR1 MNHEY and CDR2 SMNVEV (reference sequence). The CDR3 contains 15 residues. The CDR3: CASSFRDNERSPLHF. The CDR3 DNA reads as TGTGCCAGCAGTTTCCGGGACAATGAGCGATCACCCCTCCACTTT.

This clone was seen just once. CDR3: CASSVAGKRPEKLFF. CDR3 nucleotides: TGTGCCAGCAGCGTAGCAGGGAAGCGACCTGAAAAACTGTTTTTT. The chain links TRBV9 to TRBJ1-4, with D perhaps TRBD1 (5 bases). Germline assignment: CDR1 SGDLS and CDR2 YYNGEE. This CDR3 contains 15 residues. Between the trimmed V and J ends, which lost 0 bases and 7 bases, there was a span of 13 bases.

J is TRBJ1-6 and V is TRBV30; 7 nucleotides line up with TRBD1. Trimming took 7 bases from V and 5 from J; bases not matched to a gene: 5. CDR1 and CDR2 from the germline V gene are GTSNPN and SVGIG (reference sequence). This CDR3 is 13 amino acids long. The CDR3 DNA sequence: TGTGCCTCAACGGGACAGCATAATTCACCCCTCCACTTT. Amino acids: CASTGQHNSPLHF.

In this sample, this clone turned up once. CDR3 protein: CASSEYSVDNYGYTF. CDR3 DNA sequence: TGTGCCAGCAGTGAGTACAGTGTTGACAACTATGGCTACACCTTC. V and J are TRBV28 and TRBJ1-2; no clear D. The CDR3 has 15 amino acids. Germline CDR1 and CDR2: MDHEN and SYDVKM. Trimming cost V 5 bases and J 2 bases, with 15 bases left between them.

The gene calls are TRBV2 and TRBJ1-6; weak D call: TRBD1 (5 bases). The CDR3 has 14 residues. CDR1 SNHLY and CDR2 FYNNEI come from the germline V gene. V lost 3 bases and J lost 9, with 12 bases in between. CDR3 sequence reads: CASSEQGLSSPLHF. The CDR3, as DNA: TGTGCCAGCAGTGAGCAGGGTCTTAGTTCACCCCTCCACTTT.

CDR3 nucleotides: TGTGCCTGGAAGGGCGGGGCGAACACCGGGGAGCTGTTTTTT. Translating gives CAWKGGANTGELFF. The rearrangement links TRBV30 to TRBJ2-2, with D perhaps TRBD2 (6 bases). V was clipped by 4 bases and J by 0 bases, with 9 bases between them. The CDR3 consists of 14 residues. CDR1 is GTSNPN, CDR2 SVGIG, per germline (reference sequence). Using reference TRBV30 and TRBJ2-2 for the parts outside the CDR3, the full variable domain is SQTIHQWPATLVQPVGSPLSLECTVEGTSNPNLYWYRQAAGRGLQLLFYSVGIGQISSEVPQNLSASRPQDRQFILSSKKLLLSDSGFYLCAWKGGANTGELFFGEGSRLTVL.

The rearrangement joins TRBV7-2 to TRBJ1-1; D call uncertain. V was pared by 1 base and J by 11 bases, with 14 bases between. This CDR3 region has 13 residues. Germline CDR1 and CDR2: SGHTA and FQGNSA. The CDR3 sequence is CASSLGSRRIAFF. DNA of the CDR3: TGTGCCAGCAGCTTAGGGAGCCGGAGAATTGCTTTCTTT.

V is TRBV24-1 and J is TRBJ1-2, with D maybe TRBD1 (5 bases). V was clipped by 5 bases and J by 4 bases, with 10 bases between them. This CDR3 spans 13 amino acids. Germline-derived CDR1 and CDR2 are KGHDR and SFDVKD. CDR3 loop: CATSVTGFYGYTF. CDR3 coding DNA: TGTGCCACCAGTGTCACAGGCTTCTATGGCTACACCTTC.

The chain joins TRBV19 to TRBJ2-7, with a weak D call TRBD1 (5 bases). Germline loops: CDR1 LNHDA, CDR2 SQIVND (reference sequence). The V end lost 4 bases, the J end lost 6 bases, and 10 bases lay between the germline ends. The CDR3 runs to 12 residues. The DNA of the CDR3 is TGTGCCAGTAGTAGGGGCTTTGGCGAGCAGTACTTC. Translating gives CASSRGFGEQYF.

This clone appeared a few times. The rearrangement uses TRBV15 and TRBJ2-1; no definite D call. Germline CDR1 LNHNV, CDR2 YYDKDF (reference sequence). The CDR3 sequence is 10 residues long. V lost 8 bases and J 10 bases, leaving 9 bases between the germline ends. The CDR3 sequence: CATGLVEQFF. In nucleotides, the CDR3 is TGTGCCACCGGCTTGGTGGAGCAGTTCTTC.

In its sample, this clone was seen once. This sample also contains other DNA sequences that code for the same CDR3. The CDR3 here is CASRQGYEQYF. CDR3 sequence (DNA): TGTGCCAGCAGACAGGGGTACGAGCAGTACTTC. The chain recombines TRBV6-5 with TRBJ2-7, with 7 nucleotides matching TRBD1. V lost 6 bases to trimming and J lost 4 bases; unmatched junction nucleotides: 0. The CDR3 has 11 amino acids. Germline lookup yields CDR1 MNHEY and CDR2 SVGAGI.

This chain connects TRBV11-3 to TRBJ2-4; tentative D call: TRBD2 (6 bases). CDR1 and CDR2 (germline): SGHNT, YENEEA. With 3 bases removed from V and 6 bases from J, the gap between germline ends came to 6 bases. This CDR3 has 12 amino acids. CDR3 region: CASSLEGNIQYF. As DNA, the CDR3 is TGTGCCAGCAGCTTGGAGGGAAACATTCAGTACTTC.

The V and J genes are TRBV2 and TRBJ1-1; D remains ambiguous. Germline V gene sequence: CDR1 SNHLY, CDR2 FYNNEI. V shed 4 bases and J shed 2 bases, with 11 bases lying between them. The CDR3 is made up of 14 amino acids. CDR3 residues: CASSARAVNTEAFF. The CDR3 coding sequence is TGTGCCAGCAGTGCGAGGGCAGTCAACACTGAAGCTTTCTTT.